This T cell receptor (beta chain) derives from a study of cytomegalovirus exposure and HLA in healthy donors. Trimming took 6 bases from V and 1 from J; bases not matched to a gene: 5. Germline V gene data show CDR1 as LNHDA and CDR2 as SQIVND (reference sequence). This CDR3 is built from 15 residues. The PCR contained 60 Vbeta and 13 Jbeta primers. The data were produced by immunoSEQ multiplex PCR, yet TCRdb's version contains in-frame clones alone and is incomplete. Among 150,000 to 200,000 clones, 80% were seen once, and the ten largest hold under 7.5%. Material: PBMCs. The chain couples TRBV19 to TRBJ1-4; TRBD1 matches at 7 bases. This TCR derives from a man in his forties in good health and CMV-seronegative. CDR3 DNA sequence: TGTGCCAGTAGCCGACAGGGCTTAACTAATGAAAAACTGTTTTTT. Translating it yields CASSRQGLTNEKLFF.